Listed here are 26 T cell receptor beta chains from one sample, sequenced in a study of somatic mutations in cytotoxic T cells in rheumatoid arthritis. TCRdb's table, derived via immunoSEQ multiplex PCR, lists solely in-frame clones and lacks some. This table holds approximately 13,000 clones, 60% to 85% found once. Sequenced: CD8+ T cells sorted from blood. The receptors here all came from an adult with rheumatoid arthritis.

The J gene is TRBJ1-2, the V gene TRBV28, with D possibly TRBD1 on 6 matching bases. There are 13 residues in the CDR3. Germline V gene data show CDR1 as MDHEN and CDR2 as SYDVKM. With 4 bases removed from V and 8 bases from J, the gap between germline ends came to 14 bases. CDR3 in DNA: TGTGCCAGCAGTTGGGCAGGGGCCGAAGGCTACACCTTC. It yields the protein CASSWAGAEGYTF.

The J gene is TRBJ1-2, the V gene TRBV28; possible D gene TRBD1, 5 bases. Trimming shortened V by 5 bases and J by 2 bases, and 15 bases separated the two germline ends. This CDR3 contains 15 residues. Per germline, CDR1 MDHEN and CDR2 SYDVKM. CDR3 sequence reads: CASSADFGGNYGYTF. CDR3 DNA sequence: TGTGCCAGCAGTGCCGATTTTGGGGGGAACTATGGCTACACCTTC.

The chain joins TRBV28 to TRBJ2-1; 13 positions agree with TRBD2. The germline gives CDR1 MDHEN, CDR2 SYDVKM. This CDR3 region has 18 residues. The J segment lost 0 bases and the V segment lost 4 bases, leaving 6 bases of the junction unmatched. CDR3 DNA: TGTGCCAGCAGTTCGACTAGCGGGAGGATCTTCTCCTACAATGAGCAGTTCTTC. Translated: CASSSTSGRIFSYNEQFF.

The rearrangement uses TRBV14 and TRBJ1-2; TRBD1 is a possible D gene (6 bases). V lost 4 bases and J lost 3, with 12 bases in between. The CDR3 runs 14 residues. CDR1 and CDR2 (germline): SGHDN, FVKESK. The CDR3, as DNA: TGTGCCAGCAGCCCCTCCAGGGGATACTATGGCTACACCTTC. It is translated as CASSPSRGYYGYTF.

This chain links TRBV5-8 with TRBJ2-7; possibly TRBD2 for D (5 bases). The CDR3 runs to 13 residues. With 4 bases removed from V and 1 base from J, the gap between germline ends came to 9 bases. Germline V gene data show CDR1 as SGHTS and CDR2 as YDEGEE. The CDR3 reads CASSPDFSYEQYF. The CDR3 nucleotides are TGTGCCAGCAGCCCGGACTTTTCCTACGAGCAGTACTTC.

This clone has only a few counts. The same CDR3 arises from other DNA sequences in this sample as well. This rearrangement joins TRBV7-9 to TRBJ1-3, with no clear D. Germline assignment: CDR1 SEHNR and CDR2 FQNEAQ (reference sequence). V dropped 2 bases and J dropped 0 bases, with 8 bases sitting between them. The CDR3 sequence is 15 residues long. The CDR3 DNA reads TGTGCCAGCAGCTTAAGTGAATACTCTGGAAACACCATATATTTT. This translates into CASSLSEYSGNTIYF.

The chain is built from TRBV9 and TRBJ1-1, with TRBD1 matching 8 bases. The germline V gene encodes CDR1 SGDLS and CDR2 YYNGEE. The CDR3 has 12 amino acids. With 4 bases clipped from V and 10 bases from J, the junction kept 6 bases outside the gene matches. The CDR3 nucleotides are TGTGCCAGCAGCTCAGGGGGCGTTGGAGCTTTCTTT. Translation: CASSSGGVGAFF. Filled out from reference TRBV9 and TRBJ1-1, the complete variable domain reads DSGVTQTPKHLITATGQRVTLRCSPRSGDLSVYWYQQSLDQGLQFLIQYYNGEERAKGNILERFSAQQFPDLHSELNLSSLELGDSALYFCASSSGGVGAFFGQGTRLTVV.

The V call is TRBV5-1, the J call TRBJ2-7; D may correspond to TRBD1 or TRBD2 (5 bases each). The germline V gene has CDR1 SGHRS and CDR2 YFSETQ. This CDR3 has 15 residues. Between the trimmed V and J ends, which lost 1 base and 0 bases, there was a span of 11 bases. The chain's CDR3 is CASSLRDLGSYEQYF. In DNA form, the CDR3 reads TGCGCCAGCAGCTTGCGGGACCTGGGCTCCTACGAGCAGTACTTC.

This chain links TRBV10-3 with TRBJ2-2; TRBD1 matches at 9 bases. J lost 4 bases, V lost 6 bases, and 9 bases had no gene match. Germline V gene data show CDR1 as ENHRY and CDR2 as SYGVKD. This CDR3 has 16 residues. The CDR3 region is CAIRDRDRDATGELFF. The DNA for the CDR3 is TGTGCCATCAGGGACCGGGACAGGGATGCCACCGGGGAGCTGTTTTTT.

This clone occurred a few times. Here the CDR3 reads CASSVGSGGSPLHF. The CDR3 nucleotides read TGTGCCAGCAGCGTAGGATCAGGGGGGTCACCCCTCCACTTT. The chain has TRBV9 and TRBJ1-6; TRBD1 agrees at 7 bases. This CDR3 spans 14 amino acids. CDR1 SGDLS and CDR2 YYNGEE come from the germline V gene. V lost 0 bases, J lost 10 bases, and 4 bases stayed unmatched.

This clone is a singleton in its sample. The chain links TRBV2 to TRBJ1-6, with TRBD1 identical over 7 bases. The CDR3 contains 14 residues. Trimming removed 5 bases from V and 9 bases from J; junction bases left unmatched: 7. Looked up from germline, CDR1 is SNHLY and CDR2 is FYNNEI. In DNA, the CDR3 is TGTGCCAGCAGTTCAGGGGGGCCCAGTTCACCCCTCCACTTT. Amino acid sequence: CASSSGGPSSPLHF.

The CDR3 loop reads CASSSDYYGYTF. CDR3 coding DNA: TGTGCCAGCAGCAGCGACTACTATGGCTACACCTTC. The chain combines TRBV7-2 with TRBJ1-2; no clear D. From germline, CDR1 is SGHTA and CDR2 FQGNSA. V was pared by 5 bases and J by 3 bases, with 7 bases between. The CDR3 spans 12 residues.

DNA of the CDR3: TGTGCCAGCAGAAGTTTGACAGGGTTAACCGGGGAGCTGTTTTTT. Amino acids: CASRSLTGLTGELFF. The chain is built from TRBV6-1 and TRBJ2-2; 7 bases are a match to TRBD1. This CDR3 region has 15 residues. Trimming at V came to 6 bases and at J to 5 bases, leaving 9 bases not matched to a gene. Looked up from germline, CDR1 is MNHNS and CDR2 is SASEGT.

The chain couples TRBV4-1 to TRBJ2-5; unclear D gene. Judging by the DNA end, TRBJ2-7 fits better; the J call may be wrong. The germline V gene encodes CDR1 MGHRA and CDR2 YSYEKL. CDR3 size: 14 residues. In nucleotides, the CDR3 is TGCGCCAGCAGCCTTGTGGTGGGGTCCCACGAGCAGTACTTC. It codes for CASSLVVGSHEQYF.

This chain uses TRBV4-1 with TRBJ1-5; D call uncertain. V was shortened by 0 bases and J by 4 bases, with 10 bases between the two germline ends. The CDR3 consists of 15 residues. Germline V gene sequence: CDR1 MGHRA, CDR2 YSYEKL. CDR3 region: CASSQEGLRNQPQHF. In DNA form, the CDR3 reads TGCGCCAGCAGCCAAGAAGGTCTCCGGAATCAGCCCCAGCATTTT.

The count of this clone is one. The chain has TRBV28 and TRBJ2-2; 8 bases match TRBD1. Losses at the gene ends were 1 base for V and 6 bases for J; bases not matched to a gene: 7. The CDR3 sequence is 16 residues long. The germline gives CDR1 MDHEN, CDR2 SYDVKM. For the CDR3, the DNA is TGTGCCAGCAGTTTATTGCTAGCGACAGGGGCCGGGGAGCTGTTTTTT. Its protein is CASSLLLATGAGELFF.

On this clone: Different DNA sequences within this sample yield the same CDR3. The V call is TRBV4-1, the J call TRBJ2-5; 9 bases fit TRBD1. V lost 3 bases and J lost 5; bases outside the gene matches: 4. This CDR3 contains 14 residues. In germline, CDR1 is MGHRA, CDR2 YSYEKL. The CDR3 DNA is TGCGCCAGCAGCCAGGGGACAGGGACGGAGACCCAGTACTTC. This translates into CASSQGTGTETQYF.

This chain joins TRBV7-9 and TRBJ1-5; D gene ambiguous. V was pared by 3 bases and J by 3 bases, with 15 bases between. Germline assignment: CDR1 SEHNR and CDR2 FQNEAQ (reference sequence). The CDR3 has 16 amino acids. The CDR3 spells CASSFASGVYNQPQHF. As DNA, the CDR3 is TGTGCCAGCAGCTTCGCTTCCGGGGTCTACAATCAGCCCCAGCATTTT.

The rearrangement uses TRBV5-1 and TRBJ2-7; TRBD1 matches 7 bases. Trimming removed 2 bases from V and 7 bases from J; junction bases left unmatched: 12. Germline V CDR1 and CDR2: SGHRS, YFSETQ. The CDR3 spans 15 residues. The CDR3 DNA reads TGCGCCAGCAGCTTCTCAGGGACAGAGATCGGGGAGCAGTACTTC. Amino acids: CASSFSGTEIGEQYF.

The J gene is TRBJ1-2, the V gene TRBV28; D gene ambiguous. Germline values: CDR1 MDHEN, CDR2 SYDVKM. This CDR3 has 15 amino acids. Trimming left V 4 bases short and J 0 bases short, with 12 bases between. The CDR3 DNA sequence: TGTGCCAGCAGTTCGTGGACGGAAGCTAACTATGGCTACACCTTC. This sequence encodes CASSSWTEANYGYTF.

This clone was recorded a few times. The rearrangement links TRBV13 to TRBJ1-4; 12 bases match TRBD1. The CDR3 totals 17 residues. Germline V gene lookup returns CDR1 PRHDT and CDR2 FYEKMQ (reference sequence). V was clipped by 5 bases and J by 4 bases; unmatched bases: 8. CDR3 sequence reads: CASSNSGQGAINEKLFF. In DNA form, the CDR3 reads TGTGCCAGCAGCAACTCGGGACAGGGGGCGATTAATGAAAAACTGTTTTTT. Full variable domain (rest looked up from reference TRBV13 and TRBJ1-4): AAGVIQSPRHLIKEKRETATLKCYPIPRHDTVYWYQQGPGQDPQFLISFYEKMQSDKGSIPDRFSAQQFSDYHSELNMSSLELGDSALYFCASSNSGQGAINEKLFFGSGTQLSVL.

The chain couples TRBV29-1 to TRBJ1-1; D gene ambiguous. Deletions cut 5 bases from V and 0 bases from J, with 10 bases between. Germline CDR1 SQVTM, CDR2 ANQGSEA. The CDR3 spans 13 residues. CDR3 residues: CSVRAGLNTEAFF. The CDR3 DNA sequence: TGCAGCGTTCGGGCCGGTCTGAACACTGAAGCTTTCTTT. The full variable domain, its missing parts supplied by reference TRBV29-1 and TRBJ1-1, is SAVISQKPSRDICQRGTSLTIQCQVDSQVTMMFWYRQQPGQSLTLIATANQGSEATYESGFVIDKFPISRPNLTFSTLTVSNMSPEDSSIYLCSVRAGLNTEAFFGQGTRLTVV.

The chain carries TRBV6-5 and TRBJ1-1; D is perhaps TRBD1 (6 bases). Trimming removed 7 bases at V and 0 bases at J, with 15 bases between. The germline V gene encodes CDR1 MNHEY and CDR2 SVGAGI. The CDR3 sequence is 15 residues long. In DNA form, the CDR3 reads TGTGCCAGCATCCCCCCGGGGGGCATGAACACTGAAGCTTTCTTT. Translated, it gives CASIPPGGMNTEAFF.

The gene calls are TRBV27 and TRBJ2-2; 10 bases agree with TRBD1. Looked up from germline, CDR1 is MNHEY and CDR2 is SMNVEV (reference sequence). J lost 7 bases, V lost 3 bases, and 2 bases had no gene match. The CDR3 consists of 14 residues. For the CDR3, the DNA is TGTGCCAGCAGTTTGACAGGGGGCATCGGGGAGCTGTTTTTT. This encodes CASSLTGGIGELFF.

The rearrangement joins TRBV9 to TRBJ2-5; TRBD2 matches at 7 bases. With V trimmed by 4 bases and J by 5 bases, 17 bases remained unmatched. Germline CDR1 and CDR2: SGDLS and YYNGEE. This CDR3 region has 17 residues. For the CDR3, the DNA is TGTGCCAGCAGCTCCAGCCCCTCGGGGAGGGATAGGGAGACCCAGTACTTC. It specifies CASSSSPSGRDRETQYF.

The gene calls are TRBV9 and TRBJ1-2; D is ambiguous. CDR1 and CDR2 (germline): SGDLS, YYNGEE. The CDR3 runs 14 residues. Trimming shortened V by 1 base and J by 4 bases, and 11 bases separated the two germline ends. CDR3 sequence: CASSVRWEGYGYTF. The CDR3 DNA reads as TGTGCCAGCAGCGTAAGGTGGGAAGGCTATGGCTACACCTTC.